These T cell receptor beta chains were read from a single sample in a study of blood T cell repertoires in COVID-19. Generated by immunoSEQ multiplex PCR, the TCRdb table keeps only in-frame clones and is missing some. The repertoire holds 350,000 to 550,000 clones, with over 75% as singletons. Source material: PBMCs or T cells enriched from blood (not recorded which). These receptors all come from a man in his thirties or forties who had recovered from COVID-19. The CDR3 runs from the conserved cysteine through the conserved F or W. D genes are given only for firm matches. The size of a clone is reported for some rows only, either as once, few or many, or as a class for expanded clones.

v_gene: TRBV18; j_gene: TRBJ2-5; abundance: .; d_gene: .; CDR3aa: CASSPDKEGETQYF; CDR3nt: TGTGCCAGCTCACCGGACAAGGAAGGGGAGACCCAGTACTTC
v_gene: TRBV18; j_gene: TRBJ2-7; abundance: .; d_gene: .; CDR3aa: CASSSRGYYEQYF; CDR3nt: TGTGCCAGCTCCTCGAGGGGGTACTACGAGCAGTACTTC
v_gene: TRBV12-3/TRBV12-4; j_gene: TRBJ2-5; abundance: .; d_gene: .; CDR3aa: CASSRVEGQYF; CDR3nt: TGTGCCAGCAGCCGCGTGGAGGGCCAGTACTTC
v_gene: TRBV7-2; j_gene: TRBJ2-5; abundance: .; d_gene: .; CDR3aa: CASSLGAGETQYF; CDR3nt: TGTGCCAGCAGCTTAGGGGCGGGAGAGACCCAGTACTTC
v_gene: TRBV28; j_gene: TRBJ2-2; abundance: .; d_gene: TRBD1; CDR3aa: CASSSDFNYRGHFPGELFF; CDR3nt: TGTGCCAGCAGTTCCGATTTTAATTACAGGGGCCATTTCCCCGGGGAGCTGTTTTTT
v_gene: TRBV11-2; j_gene: TRBJ2-2; abundance: .; d_gene: TRBD2; CDR3aa: CASSRAGGARYTGELFF; CDR3nt: TGTGCCAGCAGCCGAGCGGGAGGAGCGAGGTACACCGGGGAGCTGTTTTTT
v_gene: TRBV2; j_gene: TRBJ1-5; abundance: .; d_gene: .; CDR3aa: CASSPGQPQHF; CDR3nt: TGTGCCAGCAGCCCGGGACAGCCCCAGCATTTT
v_gene: TRBV19; j_gene: TRBJ2-7; abundance: .; d_gene: TRBD1; CDR3aa: CASTSTGTNYEQYF; CDR3nt: TGTGCCAGTACCTCGACAGGGACCAACTACGAGCAGTACTTC
v_gene: TRBV13; j_gene: TRBJ2-7; abundance: .; d_gene: TRBD1; CDR3aa: CASSLNRGLYEQYF; CDR3nt: TGTGCCAGCAGCTTAAACAGGGGGCTCTACGAGCAGTACTTC
v_gene: TRBV15; j_gene: TRBJ2-7; abundance: .; d_gene: .; CDR3aa: CATSRDRGMPYEQYF; CDR3nt: TGTGCCACCAGCAGAGATCGAGGGATGCCCTACGAGCAGTACTTC
v_gene: TRBV21-1; j_gene: TRBJ2-3; abundance: .; d_gene: .; CDR3aa: CASSKATDTQYF; CDR3nt: TGTGCCAGCAGCAAGGCCACAGATACGCAGTATTTT
v_gene: TRBV14; j_gene: TRBJ1-2; abundance: .; d_gene: .; CDR3aa: CASSHTVNGYTF; CDR3nt: TGTGCCAGCAGCCACACGGTAAATGGCTACACCTTC
v_gene: TRBV9; j_gene: TRBJ1-5; abundance: .; d_gene: .; CDR3aa: CASSVLGNQPQHF; CDR3nt: TGTGCCAGCAGCGTACTTGGCAATCAGCCCCAGCATTTT
v_gene: TRBV18; j_gene: TRBJ2-7; abundance: .; d_gene: TRBD2; CDR3aa: CASSGTSGTYEQYF; CDR3nt: TGTGCCAGCTCGGGGACTAGCGGAACCTACGAGCAGTACTTC
v_gene: TRBV19; j_gene: TRBJ1-3; abundance: .; d_gene: TRBD1; CDR3aa: CASNRQGASGNTIYF; CDR3nt: TGTGCCAGCAACAGACAGGGGGCCTCTGGAAACACCATATATTTT
v_gene: TRBV5-1; j_gene: TRBJ2-3; abundance: .; d_gene: .; CDR3aa: CASSMTGGADTQYF; CDR3nt: TGCGCCAGCAGCATGACCGGAGGGGCAGATACGCAGTATTTT
v_gene: TRBV10-1; j_gene: TRBJ1-1; abundance: .; d_gene: .; CDR3aa: CASSPTVDDEAFF; CDR3nt: TGCGCCAGCAGTCCCACTGTTGATGATGAAGCTTTCTTT
v_gene: TRBV28; j_gene: TRBJ2-5; abundance: .; d_gene: TRBD1; CDR3aa: CAALGGLDRGRETQYF; CDR3nt: TGTGCCGCCCTCGGGGGCCTGGACAGGGGGCGGGAGACCCAGTACTTC
v_gene: TRBV6-1; j_gene: TRBJ2-3; abundance: .; d_gene: TRBD1; CDR3aa: CASSASITGTVSTDTQYF; CDR3nt: TGTGCCAGCAGTGCTAGTATAACCGGGACAGTCAGCACAGATACGCAGTATTTT
v_gene: TRBV9; j_gene: TRBJ2-1; abundance: .; d_gene: .; CDR3aa: CASSEPRLTRAGQFF; CDR3nt: TGTGCCAGCAGCGAACCGCGACTAACCCGAGCGGGGCAGTTCTTC
v_gene: TRBV5-1; j_gene: TRBJ1-1; abundance: .; d_gene: TRBD1; CDR3aa: CASSSGQGDTEAFF; CDR3nt: TGCGCCAGCAGCTCGGGACAGGGCGACACTGAAGCTTTCTTT
v_gene: TRBV30; j_gene: TRBJ2-5; abundance: .; d_gene: TRBD2; CDR3aa: CAWTLGLAGASETQYF; CDR3nt: TGTGCCTGGACTCTCGGGCTAGCGGGAGCGTCAGAGACCCAGTACTTC
v_gene: TRBV7-6; j_gene: TRBJ2-1; abundance: few; d_gene: TRBD2; CDR3aa: CASSLSREVEQFF; CDR3nt: TGTGCCAGCAGCTTATCGCGGGAGGTAGAGCAGTTCTTC
v_gene: TRBV4-1; j_gene: TRBJ1-6; abundance: .; d_gene: .; CDR3aa: CASSQGGTDYNSPLHF; CDR3nt: TGCGCCAGCAGCCAGGGAGGGACGGACTATAATTCACCCCTCCACTTT
v_gene: TRBV9; j_gene: TRBJ2-3; abundance: .; d_gene: TRBD2; CDR3aa: CASSGWTSGIYTDTQYF; CDR3nt: TGTGCCAGCAGCGGATGGACTAGCGGGATTTACACAGATACGCAGTATTTT
v_gene: TRBV5-1; j_gene: TRBJ2-3; abundance: .; d_gene: TRBD2; CDR3aa: CASQLAETTDTQYF; CDR3nt: TGCGCCAGCCAGCTAGCGGAGACCACAGATACGCAGTATTTT
v_gene: TRBV29-1; j_gene: TRBJ2-1; abundance: .; d_gene: TRBD2; CDR3aa: CSAAGTKRTHNEQFF; CDR3nt: TGCAGCGCTGCCGGGACTAAGAGAACCCACAATGAGCAGTTCTTC
v_gene: TRBV15; j_gene: TRBJ1-2; abundance: .; d_gene: .; CDR3aa: CATTPELANYGYTF; CDR3nt: TGTGCCACCACCCCGGAACTAGCTAACTATGGCTACACCTTC
v_gene: TRBV3-1/TRBV3-2; j_gene: TRBJ2-7; abundance: .; d_gene: TRBD2; CDR3aa: CASSQSASGSDEQYF; CDR3nt: TGTGCCAGCAGCCAATCCGCTAGCGGGAGTGACGAGCAGTACTTC
v_gene: TRBV9; j_gene: TRBJ2-1; abundance: .; d_gene: TRBD2; CDR3aa: CASSETGTSYNEQFF; CDR3nt: TGTGCCAGCAGCGAAACCGGGACTAGCTACAATGAGCAGTTCTTC
v_gene: TRBV5-1; j_gene: TRBJ1-6; abundance: .; d_gene: .; CDR3aa: CASSLVSGTTSYNSPLHF; CDR3nt: TGCGCCAGCAGCTTGGTTTCCGGGACAACCTCCTATAATTCACCCCTCCACTTT